The 25 T cell receptor beta chains in this list originate from one sample, sequenced in a study of brain T cells in children with intractable seizures. The data were produced by immunoSEQ multiplex PCR, yet TCRdb's version contains in-frame clones alone and is incomplete. The sample shows 300,000 to 400,000 clones, roughly 92% of them seen only once. Time point given: blood from clinic visit 5 months post-surgery; TSC patient then seizure free. Specimen: peripheral blood, collected more than 4 months after surgery. The receptor set was obtained from a boy under two years old with tuberous sclerosis and intractable seizures.

The V gene is TRBV3-1 (or the pseudogene TRBV3-2), the J gene TRBJ2-3; 9 bases are shared with TRBD2. This CDR3 has 14 amino acids. Trimming removed 3 bases from V and 4 bases from J; junction bases left unmatched: 2. Germline V gives CDR1 LGHDT, CDR2 YNNKEL (reference sequence). In DNA form, the CDR3 reads TGTGCCAGCAGCCATAGCGGGAGTCCAGATACGCAGTATTTT. Translating it yields CASSHSGSPDTQYF.

The chain joins TRBV19 to TRBJ1-1; D is perhaps TRBD1 (5 bases). Looked up from germline, CDR1 is LNHDA and CDR2 is SQIVND (reference sequence). V was cut by 3 bases and J by 0 bases, with 14 bases left in between. The CDR3 is 16 amino acids. The CDR3 here is CASSMGLTSMNTEAFF. The CDR3 DNA reads as TGTGCCAGTAGTATGGGACTGACATCTATGAACACTGAAGCTTTCTTT.

V gene TRBV21-1 combines with J gene TRBJ2-7; the table names TRBD2, a call not compared with the DNA. TRBV21-1 counts as a pseudogene. This CDR3 contains 20 residues. DNA of the CDR3: TGTGCCAGCAGCAAAGTTATTGTAAGACTAGCGGGACTACCCTCCTACGAGCAGTACTTC. This codes for CASSKVIVRLAGLPSYEQYF.

This clone was detected a few times. The sample holds other DNA sequences that translate to the same CDR3. V and J are TRBV12-3 or TRBV12-4 and TRBJ1-1; the D is unclear. This CDR3 is built from 13 residues. The ends were cut back, 3 bases at V and 0 bases at J, with 5 bases in the middle. CDR3: CASSLTLNTEAFF. CDR3 bases: TGTGCCAGCAGTTTGACCTTGAACACTGAAGCTTTCTTT.

The chain is built from TRBV9 and TRBJ2-7; tentative D call: TRBD1 (6 bases). Germline V CDR1 and CDR2: SGDLS, YYNGEE. The V and J ends lost 3 bases and 1 base respectively, with 14 bases between them. CDR3 length: 15 residues. CDR3 region: CASSAGPGQSYEQYF. The CDR3 coding sequence is TGTGCCAGCAGCGCGGGGCCAGGACAGTCCTACGAGCAGTACTTC. The complete variable domain, with remaining parts taken from reference TRBV9 and TRBJ2-7, reads DSGVTQTPKHLITATGQRVTLRCSPRSGDLSVYWYQQSLDQGLQFLIQYYNGEERAKGNILERFSAQQFPDLHSELNLSSLELGDSALYFCASSAGPGQSYEQYFGPGTRLTVT.

In DNA form, the CDR3 reads TGCGCCAGCAGCTTGGCGGGGCGGGAAAGCCTCGATGAGCAGTTCTTC. Its protein product is CASSLAGRESLDEQFF. The rearrangement joins TRBV5-1 to TRBJ2-1, with D maybe TRBD2 (6 bases). Germline V CDR1 and CDR2: SGHRS, YFSETQ. Trimming removed 0 bases at V and 8 bases at J, with 18 bases between. This CDR3 is built from 16 residues. Looking up the rest from reference TRBV5-1 and TRBJ2-1 gives the full variable domain: KAGVTQTPRYLIKTRGQQVTLSCSPISGHRSVSWYQQTPGQGLQFLFEYFSETQRNKGNFPGRFSGRQFSNSRSEMNVSTLELGDSALYLCASSLAGRESLDEQFFGPGTRLTVL.

Only one count was recorded for this clone. J is TRBJ2-1 and V is TRBV7-8, with unresolved D. The CDR3 runs 14 residues. Deletions cut 5 bases from V and 5 bases from J, with 13 bases between. Looked up from germline, CDR1 is SGHVS and CDR2 is FQNEAQ. The CDR3 nucleotides read TGTGCCAGCAGCCAAATGGACGGAAACAATGAGCAGTTCTTC. This encodes CASSQMDGNNEQFF.

The count of this clone is one. This chain joins TRBV24-1 and TRBJ1-6, with D unclear. Trimming took 1 base from V and 0 from J, leaving 15 bases between them. CDR1 and CDR2 (germline): KGHDR, SFDVKD. This CDR3 has 19 residues. The DNA of the CDR3 is TGTGCCACCAGTGATTTTAGGCGGGTGGTCGTCTCCTATAATTCACCCCTCCACTTT. It codes for CATSDFRRVVVSYNSPLHF.

Here the CDR3 DNA reads TGTGCCAGCAGCGGCCATGAAGGTGGTCTTGAAGCTTTCTTT. As protein: CASSGHEGGLEAFF. The chain combines TRBV6-6 with TRBJ1-1; D gene uncertain. Trimming left V 6 bases short and J 7 bases short, with 18 bases between. The CDR3 runs 14 residues. Per germline, CDR1 MNHNY and CDR2 SVGAGI (reference sequence).

The rearrangement uses TRBV27 and TRBJ2-7; D remains unclear. Trimming stripped 6 bases from V and 5 bases from J, with 17 bases between. The CDR3 has 14 residues. Per the germline V gene, CDR1 is MNHEY and CDR2 is SMNVEV (reference sequence). The CDR3 DNA reads as TGTGCCAGCAGCCCAGAGTTGAAGATCCACGAGCAGTACTTC. Amino acid sequence: CASSPELKIHEQYF.

This clone was found many times. The V call is TRBV27, the J call TRBJ2-7, with 11 bases that match TRBD2. Germline V lookup: CDR1 MNHEY, CDR2 SMNVEV (reference sequence). Germline trimming cut 9 bases from V and 4 bases from J; bases unmatched to any gene: 8. The CDR3 consists of 14 residues. The CDR3 region has the DNA TGTGCCAGACGACCGGGACTAGCGGATTACGAGCAGTACTTC. It encodes CARRPGLADYEQYF.

The CDR3 DNA is TGTGCCAGCTCACCATCCCAGGGGGCCTACGAGCAGTACTTC. This translates into CASSPSQGAYEQYF. The V and J genes are TRBV18 and TRBJ2-7, with 7 bases fitting TRBD1. From germline, CDR1 is KGHSH and CDR2 LQKENI. The CDR3 runs to 14 residues. Unmatched junction bases numbered 3, after V lost 2 bases and J lost 2 bases. The full variable domain, rest sourced from reference TRBV18 and TRBJ2-7, is NAGVMQNPRHLVRRRGQEARLRCSPMKGHSHVYWYRQLPEEGLKFMVYLQKENIIDESGMPKERFSAEFPKEGPSILRIQQVVRGDSAAYFCASSPSQGAYEQYFGPGTRLTVT.

This rearrangement joins TRBV5-6 to TRBJ1-2; D gene unclear. V was trimmed by 4 bases and J by 3 bases, leaving 10 bases between them. The germline CDR1 and CDR2 sequences are SGHDT and YYEEEE. The CDR3 contains 13 residues. CDR3 sequence (DNA): TGTGCCAGCAGCCCAGGACGGGACTATGGCTACACCTTC. It translates to CASSPGRDYGYTF.

The V call is TRBV9, the J call TRBJ2-1; D may correspond to TRBD1 or TRBD2 (5 bases each). Trimming removed 0 bases at V and 6 bases at J, with 13 bases between. Germline assignment: CDR1 SGDLS and CDR2 YYNGEE. This CDR3 is built from 15 residues. The CDR3 coding sequence is TGTGCCAGCAGCGTAGAGGGGACCAGTAGCAATGAGCAGTTCTTC. Its protein product is CASSVEGTSSNEQFF.

This chain links TRBV7-8 with TRBJ2-1; 11 bases fit TRBD2. CDR1 is SGHVS and CDR2 is FQNEAQ in the germline V gene. The CDR3 spans 15 residues. Trimming took 5 bases from V and 3 from J; bases not matched to a gene: 3. The CDR3: CASSRGTSGYNEQFF. CDR3 coding DNA: TGTGCCAGCAGCCGCGGGACTAGCGGCTACAATGAGCAGTTCTTC.

V usage is TRBV6-1 and J usage is TRBJ1-3, with D perhaps matching TRBD1 (5 bases). Germline CDR1 MNHNS, CDR2 SASEGT. This CDR3 spans 16 amino acids. Trimming pared 3 bases from V and 1 base from J, leaving 13 bases between. CDR3 coding DNA: TGTGCCAGCAGTGAGCTAGGGGAATCATCTGGAAACACCATATATTTT. Its protein product is CASSELGESSGNTIYF.

The rearrangement uses TRBV9 and TRBJ2-3, with D hard to call. This CDR3 is 12 amino acids long. Germline CDR1 is SGDLS and CDR2 is YYNGEE. Deletions cut 4 bases from V and 8 bases from J, with 11 bases between. CDR3 in amino acids: CASSSSGVTQYF. CDR3 coding DNA: TGTGCCAGCAGCTCAAGTGGAGTTACGCAGTATTTT.

V usage is TRBV7-3 and J usage is TRBJ1-2; D is undetermined. From germline, CDR1 is SGHTA and CDR2 FQGTGA. V gave up 5 bases and J gave up 3 bases, with 13 bases separating them. This CDR3 contains 14 residues. DNA for the CDR3: TGTGCCAGCAGCCAGCAGCCTGGGTACTATGGCTACACCTTC. Translating gives CASSQQPGYYGYTF.

With regard to this clone: At the DNA level, this CDR3 is encoded by other sequences in the same sample as well. The chain carries TRBV19 and TRBJ2-3, with D perhaps matching TRBD2 (5 bases). V was clipped by 3 bases and J by 0 bases, with 7 bases between them. From germline, CDR1 is LNHDA and CDR2 SQIVND (reference sequence). The CDR3 runs 14 residues. The CDR3 is CASSISGSTDTQYF. CDR3 bases: TGTGCCAGTAGTATCAGCGGCAGCACAGATACGCAGTATTTT.

The rearrangement uses TRBV18 and TRBJ1-1; 7 positions agree with TRBD1. The CDR3 contains 13 residues. J gave up 11 bases and V 5 bases, and 11 bases lay outside the gene matches. CDR1 and CDR2 from the germline V gene are KGHSH and LQKENI. The CDR3 nucleotides are TGTGCCAGCTCAGCAGACACAGGGGTACAGGCTTTCTTT. Protein product: CASSADTGVQAFF.

The V call is TRBV28, the J call TRBJ1-2; D gene unclear. Germline V lookup: CDR1 MDHEN, CDR2 SYDVKM. Trimming removed 5 bases at V and 8 bases at J, with 12 bases between. The CDR3 loop spans 12 amino acids. The chain's CDR3 is CASSARFGGYTF. CDR3 coding DNA: TGTGCCAGCAGTGCCCGATTCGGCGGCTACACCTTC.

This chain links TRBV19 with TRBJ1-2, with no clear D. Germline-derived CDR1 and CDR2 are LNHDA and SQIVND (reference sequence). The V and J ends lost 4 bases and 4 bases respectively, with 10 bases between them. This CDR3 is built from 13 residues. Written as DNA, the CDR3 is TGTGCCAGTAGTAAGTCCCTCGGCTATGGCTACACCTTC. The encoded protein is CASSKSLGYGYTF.

The rearrangement joins TRBV19 to TRBJ2-7; 7 nucleotides align to TRBD2. Per the germline V gene, CDR1 is LNHDA and CDR2 is SQIVND (reference sequence). Trimming cost V 5 bases and J 3 bases; bases outside gene matches: 4. The CDR3 spans 13 residues. The CDR3 sequence: CASSSAGFYEQYF. The CDR3 nucleotides are TGTGCCAGTAGTTCAGCGGGGTTCTACGAGCAGTACTTC.

This clone was counted once. This rearrangement joins TRBV19 to TRBJ1-5; D is possibly TRBD1 (6 bases). This CDR3 contains 14 residues. Germline CDR1 and CDR2: LNHDA and SQIVND (reference sequence). Trimming removed 3 bases from V and 3 bases from J, with 9 bases in between. The CDR3 nucleotides are TGTGCCAGTAGTATGACAGGATTCAATCAGCCCCAGCATTTT. It is translated as CASSMTGFNQPQHF.

There are a few counts of this clone. CDR3 bases: TGTGCCAGCAGCTTCCCTGGGGGGAACGGGGAGCTGTTTTTT. Translating gives CASSFPGGNGELFF. The chain uses TRBV7-2 and TRBJ2-2; D may be TRBD2 (6 bases). From germline, CDR1 is SGHTA and CDR2 FQGNSA. The CDR3 loop spans 14 amino acids. V was pared by 3 bases and J by 7 bases, with 12 bases between.